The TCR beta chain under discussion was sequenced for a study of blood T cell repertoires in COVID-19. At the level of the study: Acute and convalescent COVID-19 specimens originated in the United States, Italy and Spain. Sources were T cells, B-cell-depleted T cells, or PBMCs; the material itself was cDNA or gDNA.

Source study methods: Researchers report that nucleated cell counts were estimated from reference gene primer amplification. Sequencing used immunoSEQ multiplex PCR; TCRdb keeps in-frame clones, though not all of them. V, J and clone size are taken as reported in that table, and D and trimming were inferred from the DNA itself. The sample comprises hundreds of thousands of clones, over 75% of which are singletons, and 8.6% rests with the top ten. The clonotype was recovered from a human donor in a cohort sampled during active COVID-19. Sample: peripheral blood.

The CDR3 reads CASSLGLATTEQFF. As DNA, the CDR3 is TGTGCCAGTAGCCTCGGACTAGCAACGACTGAGCAGTTCTTC. The J gene is TRBJ2-1, the V gene TRBV19; 8 bases fit TRBD2. CDR1 is LNHDA and CDR2 is SQIVND in the germline V gene (reference sequence). The CDR3 consists of 14 residues. The J segment lost 9 bases and the V segment lost 6 bases, leaving 10 bases of the junction unmatched.